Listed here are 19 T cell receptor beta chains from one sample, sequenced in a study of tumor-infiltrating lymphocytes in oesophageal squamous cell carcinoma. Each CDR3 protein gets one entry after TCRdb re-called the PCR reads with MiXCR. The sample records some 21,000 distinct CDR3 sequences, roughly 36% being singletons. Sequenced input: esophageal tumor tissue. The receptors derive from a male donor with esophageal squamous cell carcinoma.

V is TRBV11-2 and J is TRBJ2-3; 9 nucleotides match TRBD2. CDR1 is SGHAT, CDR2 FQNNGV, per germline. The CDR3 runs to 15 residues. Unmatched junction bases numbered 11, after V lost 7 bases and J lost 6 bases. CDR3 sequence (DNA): TGTGCCAGCACCCGACTAGCGGCCCGTGGGGATACGCAGTATTTT. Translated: CASTRLAARGDTQYF. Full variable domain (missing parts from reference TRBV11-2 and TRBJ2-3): EAGVAQSPRYKIIEKRQSVAFWCNPISGHATLYWYQQILGQGPKLLIQFQNNGVVDDSQLPKDRFSAERLKGVDSTLKIQPAKLEDSAVYLCASTRLAARGDTQYFGPGTRLTVL.

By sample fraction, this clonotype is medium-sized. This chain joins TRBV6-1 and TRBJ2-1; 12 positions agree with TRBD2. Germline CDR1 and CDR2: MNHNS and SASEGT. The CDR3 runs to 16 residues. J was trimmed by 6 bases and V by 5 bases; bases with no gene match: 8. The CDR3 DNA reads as TGTGCCAGCAGTTTGGCTAGCGGGAGGGCGGCCAATGAGCAGTTCTTC. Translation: CASSLASGRAANEQFF.

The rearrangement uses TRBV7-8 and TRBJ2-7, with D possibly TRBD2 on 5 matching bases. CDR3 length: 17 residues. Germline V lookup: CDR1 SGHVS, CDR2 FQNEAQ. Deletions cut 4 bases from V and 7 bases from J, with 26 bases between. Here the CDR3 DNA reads TGTGCCAGCAGCTCCGTCCGGGGTGGTTCAAGGTACAATGAGCAGTACTTC. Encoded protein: CASSSVRGGSRYNEQYF.

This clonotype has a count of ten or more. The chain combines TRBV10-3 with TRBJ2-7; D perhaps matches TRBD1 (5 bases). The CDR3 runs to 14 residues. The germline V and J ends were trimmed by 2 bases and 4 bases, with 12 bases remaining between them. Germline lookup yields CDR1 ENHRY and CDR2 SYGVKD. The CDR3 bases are TGTGCCATCAGTGAGAGGCAGGGAACGTACGAGCAGTACTTC. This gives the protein CAISERQGTYEQYF.

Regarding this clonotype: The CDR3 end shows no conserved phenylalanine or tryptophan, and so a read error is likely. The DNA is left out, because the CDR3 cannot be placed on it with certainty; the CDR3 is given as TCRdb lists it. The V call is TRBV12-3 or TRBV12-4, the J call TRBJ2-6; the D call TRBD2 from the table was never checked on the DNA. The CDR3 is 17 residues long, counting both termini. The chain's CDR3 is CASSVGTSPKNIQYFGA.

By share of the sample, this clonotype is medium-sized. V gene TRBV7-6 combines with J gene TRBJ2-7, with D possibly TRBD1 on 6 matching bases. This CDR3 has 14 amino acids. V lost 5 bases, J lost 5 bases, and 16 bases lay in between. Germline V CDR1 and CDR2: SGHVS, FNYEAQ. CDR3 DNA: TGTGCCAGCAGCGTGGACAGTTATCAGAACGAGCAGTACTTC. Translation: CASSVDSYQNEQYF.

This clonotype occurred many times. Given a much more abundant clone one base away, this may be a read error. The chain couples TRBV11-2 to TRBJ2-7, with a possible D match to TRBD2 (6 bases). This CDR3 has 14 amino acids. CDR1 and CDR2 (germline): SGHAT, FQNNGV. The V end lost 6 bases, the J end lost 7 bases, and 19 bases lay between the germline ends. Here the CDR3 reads CASRPPGTGNEQYF. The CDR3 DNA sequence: TGTGCCAGCAGACCTCCCGGGACTGGGAATGAGCAGTACTTC. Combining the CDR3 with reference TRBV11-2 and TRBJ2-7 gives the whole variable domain EAGVAQSPRYKIIEKRQSVAFWCNPISGHATLYWYQQILGQGPKLLIQFQNNGVVDDSQLPKDRFSAERLKGVDSTLKIQPAKLEDSAVYLCASRPPGTGNEQYFGPGTRLTVT.

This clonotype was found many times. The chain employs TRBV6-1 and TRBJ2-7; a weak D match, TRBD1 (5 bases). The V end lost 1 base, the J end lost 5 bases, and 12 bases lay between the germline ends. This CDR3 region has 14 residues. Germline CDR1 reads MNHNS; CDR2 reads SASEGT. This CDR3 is CASSEGAGSNEQYF. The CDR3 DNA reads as TGTGCCAGCAGTGAAGGGGCAGGGTCCAACGAGCAGTACTTC.

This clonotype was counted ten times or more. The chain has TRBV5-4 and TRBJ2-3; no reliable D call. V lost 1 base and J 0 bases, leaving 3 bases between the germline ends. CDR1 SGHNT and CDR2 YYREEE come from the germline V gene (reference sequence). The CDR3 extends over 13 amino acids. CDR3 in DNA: TGTGCCAGCAGCTTGCTTAGCACAGATACGCAGTATTTT. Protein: CASSLLSTDTQYF.

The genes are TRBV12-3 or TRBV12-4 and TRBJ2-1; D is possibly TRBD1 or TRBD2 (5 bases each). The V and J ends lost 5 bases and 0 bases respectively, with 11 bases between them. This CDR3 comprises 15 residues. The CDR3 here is CASSRGASSYNEQFF. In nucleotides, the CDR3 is TGTGCCAGCAGTAGGGGAGCTAGCTCCTACAATGAGCAGTTCTTC.

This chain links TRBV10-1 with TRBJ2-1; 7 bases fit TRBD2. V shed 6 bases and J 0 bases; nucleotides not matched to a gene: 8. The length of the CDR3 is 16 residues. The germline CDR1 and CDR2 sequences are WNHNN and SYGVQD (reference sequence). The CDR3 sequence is CASSALAGSSYNEQFF. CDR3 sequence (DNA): TGCGCCAGCAGCGCTTTAGCGGGTAGCTCCTACAATGAGCAGTTCTTC.

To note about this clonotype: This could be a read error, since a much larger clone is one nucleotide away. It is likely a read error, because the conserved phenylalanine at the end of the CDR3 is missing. CDR3 DNA: TGCGCCAGCAGCCCCCATGAGGGGGAGACCCAGTACTCC. It specifies CASSPHEGETQYS. The chain combines TRBV4-1 with TRBJ2-7, with D perhaps matching TRBD1 or TRBD2 (5 bases each). With the DNA end fitting TRBJ2-5 better, the J assignment may be wrong. The CDR3 has 13 residues. In germline, CDR1 is MGHRA, CDR2 YSYEKL.

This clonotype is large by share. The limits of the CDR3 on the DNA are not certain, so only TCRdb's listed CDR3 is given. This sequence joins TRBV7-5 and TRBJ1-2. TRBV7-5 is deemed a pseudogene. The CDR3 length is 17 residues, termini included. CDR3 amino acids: CISVPEPPTPRDYGYTF.

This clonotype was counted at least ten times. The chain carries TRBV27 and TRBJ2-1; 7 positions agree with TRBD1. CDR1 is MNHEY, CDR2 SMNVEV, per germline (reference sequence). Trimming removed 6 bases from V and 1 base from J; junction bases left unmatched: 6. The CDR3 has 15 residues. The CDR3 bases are TGTGCCAGCAGAAACAGGGGTCTTTCCTACAATGAGCAGTTCTTC. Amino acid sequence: CASRNRGLSYNEQFF.

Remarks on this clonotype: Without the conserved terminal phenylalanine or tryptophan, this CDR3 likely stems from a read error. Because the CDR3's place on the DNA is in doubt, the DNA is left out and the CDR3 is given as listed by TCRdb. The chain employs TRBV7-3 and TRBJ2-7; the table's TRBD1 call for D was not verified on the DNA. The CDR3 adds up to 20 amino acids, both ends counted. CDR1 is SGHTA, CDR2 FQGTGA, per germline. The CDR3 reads CASSAVAGTGINYNEQFFGA.

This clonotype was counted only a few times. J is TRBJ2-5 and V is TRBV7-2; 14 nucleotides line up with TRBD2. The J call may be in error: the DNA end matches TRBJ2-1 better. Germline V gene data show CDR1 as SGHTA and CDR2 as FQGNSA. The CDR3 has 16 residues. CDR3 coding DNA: TGTGCCAGCAGCCGGGGGACTAGCGGGAGAGTAGATGAGCAGTTCTTC. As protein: CASSRGTSGRVDEQFF.

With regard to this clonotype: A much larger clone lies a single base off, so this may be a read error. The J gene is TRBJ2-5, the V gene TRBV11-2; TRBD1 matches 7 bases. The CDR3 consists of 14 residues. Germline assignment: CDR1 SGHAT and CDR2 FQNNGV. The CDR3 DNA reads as TGTGCCAGCAGCCAAGGCGACAGGGCCGGGGAGCTGTATTTT. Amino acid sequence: CASSQGDRAGELYF.

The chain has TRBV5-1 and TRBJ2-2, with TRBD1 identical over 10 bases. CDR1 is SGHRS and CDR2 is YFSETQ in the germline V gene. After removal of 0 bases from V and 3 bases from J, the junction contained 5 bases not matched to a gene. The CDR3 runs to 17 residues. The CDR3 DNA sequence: TGCGCCAGCAGCTTGGGACAGGGGGCGCCGGACACCGGGGAGCTGTTTTTT. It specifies CASSLGQGAPDTGELFF.

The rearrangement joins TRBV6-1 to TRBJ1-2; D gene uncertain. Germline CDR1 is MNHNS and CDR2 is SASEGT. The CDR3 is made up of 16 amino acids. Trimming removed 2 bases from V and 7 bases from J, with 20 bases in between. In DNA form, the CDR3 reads TGTGCCAGCAGTGAACCGCGAGGATCGTATCAAATTGGCTACACCTTC. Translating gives CASSEPRGSYQIGYTF.